The present TCR beta chain was sequenced within a study of T-cell memory formation after mild COVID-19. Study overall: TCR clusters were mostly donor specific.

Trimming shortened V by 0 bases and J by 2 bases, and 9 bases separated the two germline ends. CDR1 KGHSH and CDR2 LQKENI come from the germline V gene. The CDR3 is 15 amino acids. The study, taken as a whole, reports: Contracting clones from day 15 to 85 showed balanced CD4/CD8; later expanders favored CD4+. Detection of some responders pre-infection suggested pre-existing cross-reactive memory T cells participated.

Sample barcodes and UMIs were carried by the TCR alpha and TCR beta cDNA libraries that 5'RACE generated with constant-segment primers. TCRdb analysed the 5' RACE reads with MiXCR anew, one entry per CDR3 protein. The data hold 150,000 to 200,000 distinct CDR3 sequences, with around a sixth observed a single time. This clonotype was observed a few times. Antigen unknown. The chain combines TRBV18 with TRBJ2-3; no definite D call. The sample was PBMCs or a T cell subset sorted from them (not recorded which). The sequence was obtained from a man between 18 and 29 years old who had mild COVID-19 (a few samples of this study predate the infection). Cell type and time point are not known. CDR3 sequence (DNA): TGTGCCAGCTCACCACCGAGTCGGCCCACAGATACGCAGTATTTT. This gives the protein CASSPPSRPTDTQYF. The full variable domain, its missing parts supplied by reference TRBV18 and TRBJ2-3, is NAGVMQNPRHLVRRRGQEARLRCSPMKGHSHVYWYRQLPEEGLKFMVYLQKENIIDESGMPKERFSAEFPKEGPSILRIQQVVRGDSAAYFCASSPPSRPTDTQYFGPGTRLTVL.